Included here is one T cell receptor beta chain sequence, with context. Antigen unknown. The V gene end was trimmed by 4 bases and the J gene end by 4 bases; junction bases not matched to a gene: 6. Germline loops: CDR1 WSHSY, CDR2 SAAADI. The CDR3 length is 14 residues. PCR was performed a second time for roughly 7 to 12 cycles using a sample-barcoded 5' primer and a J-beta primer mix. TCRdb itself ran the 5' RACE reads through MiXCR, one entry per CDR3 protein. The sample includes about 830,000 distinct CDR3 sequences, about three fifths of them seen just once. The sample belongs to a study of blood T cells in healthy people across ages. Whole-study results and caveats: As age increased, TCR beta diversity per million T cells fell in a roughly linear fashion.

Sequenced: blood. The J gene is TRBJ2-7, the V gene TRBV10-2; TRBD2 matches at 8 bases. The source of this sequence is a man aged 30-40 years in good health. The CDR3 DNA reads TGCGCCAGCAGTGCCCAGCGGGGGAGGTACGAGCAGTACTTC. Translating gives CASSAQRGRYEQYF.